A selection of T cell receptor beta chains follows, all from one sample in a study of beta chain features in type 1 diabetes. Repertoires were generated with immunoSEQ multiplex PCR, while TCRdb's copy carries only in-frame clones and drops some. The profile covers about 150,000 clones, with about 7.3% appearing a single time and nearly 0.65% taken by the ten largest. The specimen was central memory CD4+ T cells from blood. All receptors come from a man younger than 35 in good health. Both conserved end residues are part of each CDR3. The D gene is left open where the match is weak. Clone size is given for some rows only: seen once, a few or many times, or a class if the clone is expanded.

V	D	size	J	DNA	CDR3
TRBV7-3	TRBD1	NA	TRBJ1-1	TGTGCCAGCAGCCTTCAGGGGGACACTGAAGCTTTCTTT	CASSLQGDTEAFF
TRBV28	NA	few	TRBJ2-7	TGTGCCAGCAGTCTCCCCCCCGGCTCCTACGAGCAGTACTTC	CASSLPPGSYEQYF
TRBV2	NA	few	TRBJ2-7	TGTGCCAGCAGCTGGACAGTAAGGTCGGACGAGCAGTACTTC	CASSWTVRSDEQYF
TRBV30	NA	NA	TRBJ2-7	TGTGCCTGGACCCACGGTGGCTCCTACGAGCAGTACTTC	CAWTHGGSYEQYF
TRBV28	NA	many	TRBJ2-7	TGTGCCAGCAGGGACTCGTACGAGCAGTACTTC	CASRDSYEQYF
TRBV19	TRBD2	few	TRBJ2-1	TGTGCCAGTAGACGGACTAGCGGAAGGGGAGAGCAGTTCTTC	CASRRTSGRGEQFF
TRBV7-2	NA	NA	TRBJ1-2	TGTGCCAGCACCCCGGGTCGGGAAGCTAACTATGGCTACACCTTC	CASTPGREANYGYTF
TRBV27	TRBD2	NA	TRBJ2-7	TGTGCCAGCAGTTCCCCTAGCGGGAGGGCCAGGGCCTACGAGCAGTACTTC	CASSSPSGRARAYEQYF
TRBV7-2	NA	NA	TRBJ2-4	TGTGCCAGCAGCTCGGGGGACATTCAGTACTTC	CASSSGDIQYF
TRBV18	NA	many	TRBJ1-2	TGTGCCAGCTCACCAAACGGAGAAGTGCGGGGCTACACCTTC	CASSPNGEVRGYTF
TRBV7-2	TRBD1	few	TRBJ1-2	TGTGCCAGCAGCTCCACAGGGGGCGGCTACACCTTC	CASSSTGGGYTF
TRBV14	NA	many	TRBJ2-7	TGTGCCAGCAGCCAAGAGCTAGGCTACGAGCAGTACTTC	CASSQELGYEQYF
TRBV29-1	TRBD2	NA	TRBJ2-1	TGCAGCGTCGAAACTAGCGGAGGGAGATCCTACAATGAGCAGTTCTTC	CSVETSGGRSYNEQFF
TRBV5-4	NA	many	TRBJ2-6	TGTGCCAGCAGCCCCCCAGGGGCGTTCAGCTCTGGGGCCAACGTCCTGACTTTC	CASSPPGAFSSGANVLTF
TRBV6-1	NA	few	TRBJ1-3	TGTGCCAGCAGTGGGTGGTCGGACACCATATATTTT	CASSGWSDTIYF
TRBV4-3	NA	many	TRBJ2-4	TGCGCCAGCAGCCAGGGCCAACAGGGCGACATTCAGTACTTC	CASSQGQQGDIQYF
TRBV7-3	NA	few	TRBJ2-3	TGTGCCAGCAGCCTGACAGGTGATAGCACAGATACGCAGTATTTT	CASSLTGDSTDTQYF
TRBV27	TRBD1	many	TRBJ2-1	TGTGCCAGCAGCCGTGGACAGGGATTATATGAGCAGTTCTTC	CASSRGQGLYEQFF
TRBV7-8	TRBD1	few	TRBJ1-2	TGTGCCAGCAGCGTAGGACAGGGTGAGGGCTACACCTTC	CASSVGQGEGYTF
TRBV11-1	TRBD2	NA	TRBJ2-1	TGTGCCAGCAGCGCCACTAGCGGGGTGTACAATGAGCAGTTCTTC	CASSATSGVYNEQFF
TRBV30	NA	many	TRBJ2-6	TGTGCCTGGAGTTTTGGGCCTGGGGCCAACGTCCTGACTTTC	CAWSFGPGANVLTF
TRBV7-8	NA	few	TRBJ2-6	TGTGCCAGCAGCCAGTTCCAACTATCTGGGGCCAACGTCCTGACTTTC	CASSQFQLSGANVLTF
TRBV7-9	TRBD1	few	TRBJ1-1	TGTGCCAGCAGCTCCAAGGGGGCTAGGAACACTGAAGCTTTCTTT	CASSSKGARNTEAFF